Shown below are 11 T cell receptor beta chains from a single sample sequenced in a study of blood T cell repertoires in COVID-19. Method: immunoSEQ multiplex PCR; TCRdb's copy keeps in-frame clones and lacks some. The data contain around 80,000 clones, 82% of them singletons. The material sequenced was peripheral blood. These receptors all stem from a human donor in a cohort sampled during active COVID-19.

This chain joins TRBV7-2 and TRBJ2-5, with TRBD1 matching 11 bases. J lost 5 bases, V lost 4 bases, and 3 bases had no gene match. From germline, CDR1 is SGHTA and CDR2 FQGNSA. This CDR3 has 14 residues. CDR3 sequence: CASSWTGGQETQYF. The CDR3 nucleotides are TGTGCCAGCAGCTGGACAGGGGGCCAGGAGACCCAGTACTTC.

This chain links TRBV14 with TRBJ1-6, with TRBD1 identical over 8 bases. Losses at the gene ends were 0 bases for V and 9 bases for J; bases not matched to a gene: 7. Germline values: CDR1 SGHDN, CDR2 FVKESK. The CDR3 length is 16 residues. CDR3 coding DNA: TGTGCCAGCAGCCAAGAGGGCAGGGGGCTTAGTTCACCCCTCCACTTT. The encoded protein is CASSQEGRGLSSPLHF.

In its sample, this clone was seen once. The genes are TRBV6-6 and TRBJ1-5; D remains unclear. This CDR3 spans 15 amino acids. Germline CDR1 and CDR2: MNHNY and SVGAGI (reference sequence). V lost 7 bases, J lost 2 bases, and 15 bases lay in between. Here the CDR3 DNA reads TGTGCCAGCACCCTCGAGGAGTGGGGCAATCAGCCCCAGCATTTT. It codes for CASTLEEWGNQPQHF.

The chain has TRBV18 and TRBJ1-2; TRBD1 might be the D (6 bases). CDR1 KGHSH and CDR2 LQKENI come from the germline V gene. With 5 bases removed from V and 2 bases from J, the gap between germline ends came to 9 bases. The CDR3 covers 13 residues. CDR3 residues: CASSEDSNYGYTF. CDR3 nucleotide sequence: TGTGCCAGCTCAGAGGACAGCAACTATGGCTACACCTTC.

The chain has TRBV28 and TRBJ1-2; 10 bases agree with TRBD1. CDR3 length: 15 amino acids. Germline values: CDR1 MDHEN, CDR2 SYDVKM. V lost 1 base, J lost 4 bases, and 3 bases stayed unmatched. The CDR3 DNA reads as TGTGCCAGCAGTTTATCGACAGGGGGCGGCTATGGCTACACCTTC. Its translation: CASSLSTGGGYGYTF.

The chain is built from TRBV7-6 and TRBJ2-1, with D tentatively TRBD2 (7 bases). This CDR3 contains 12 residues. Deletions cut 3 bases from V and 9 bases from J, with 9 bases between. Germline CDR1 and CDR2: SGHVS and FNYEAQ. CDR3 DNA: TGTGCCAGCAGCTTTAGGGGGGGTGAGCAGTTCTTC. Translation gives CASSFRGGEQFF. Drawing the rest from reference TRBV7-6 and TRBJ2-1, the complete variable domain is GAGVSQSPRYKVTKRGQDVALRCDPISGHVSLYWYRQALGQGPEFLTYFNYEAQQDKSGLPNDRFSAERPEGSISTLTIQRTEQRDSAMYRCASSFRGGEQFFGPGTRLTVL.

The chain recombines TRBV9 with TRBJ2-1; D is undetermined. Trimming removed 0 bases from V and 15 bases from J, with 13 bases in between. CDR1 is SGDLS, CDR2 YYNGEE, per germline. The CDR3 has 12 residues. CDR3 DNA sequence: TGTGCCAGCAGCGTAGACGGGTTTGGTCCGTTCTTC. It specifies CASSVDGFGPFF.

The gene calls are TRBV5-5 and TRBJ1-1; D is unclear. Per the germline V gene, CDR1 is SGHKS and CDR2 is YYEKEE (reference sequence). V was shortened by 2 bases and J by 4 bases, with 15 bases between the two germline ends. The CDR3 spans 15 residues. CDR3 sequence: CASSFNPRGGTEAFF. In DNA, the CDR3 is TGTGCCAGCAGCTTCAATCCCCGAGGCGGCACTGAAGCTTTCTTT.

In its sample, this clone was seen once. The genes are TRBV7-3 and TRBJ2-5; D is perhaps TRBD2 (7 bases). V dropped 2 bases and J dropped 3 bases, with 10 bases sitting between them. CDR3 length: 14 amino acids. The germline V gene encodes CDR1 SGHTA and CDR2 FQGTGA. CDR3 in amino acids: CASSLGGAKETQYF. The DNA of the CDR3 is TGTGCCAGCAGCTTAGGGGGGGCCAAAGAGACCCAGTACTTC.

This clone turned up a few times. The chain has TRBV29-1 and TRBJ2-7, with D perhaps TRBD1 (6 bases). CDR3 length: 12 residues. The germline CDR1 and CDR2 sequences are SQVTM and ANQGSEA. V lost 6 bases to trimming and J lost 7 bases, with 16 bases between them. CDR3 bases: TGCAGCGTCCGGGACATGGGGTGGGAGCAGTACTTC. Translation gives CSVRDMGWEQYF.

The genes are TRBV5-1 and TRBJ1-4; 7 bases align to TRBD1. The CDR3 loop spans 14 amino acids. V was clipped by 7 bases and J by 4 bases; unmatched bases: 7. CDR1 and CDR2 from the germline V gene are SGHRS and YFSETQ. The CDR3 DNA reads as TGCGCCAGCGGGGCCCGGGACAGTAATGAAAAACTGTTTTTT. The encoded protein is CASGARDSNEKLFF.